The 15 T cell receptor beta chains given below trace back to one sample, sequenced in a study of CD8 T cells in ankylosing spondylitis. TCRdb reanalysed the 5' RACE reads using MiXCR and keeps one entry per CDR3 protein. Of approximately 540,000 distinct CDR3 sequences in the sample, about 12% were seen once. Overall study findings and caveats: A TCR beta motif of roughly eight highly homologous variants seemed to mark ankylosing spondylitis blood.

Their antigens remain unidentified. The sequenced material came from blood, either unsorted or a sorted T cell fraction (not recorded which). Every receptor here comes from a male donor with ankylosing spondylitis.

This clonotype was observed a few times. The J gene is TRBJ2-1, the V gene TRBV20-1; either TRBD1 or TRBD2 may supply D (5 bases each). V dropped 0 bases and J dropped 0 bases, with 15 bases sitting between them. Germline CDR1 DFQATT, CDR2 SNEGSKA (reference sequence). The CDR3 is made up of 17 amino acids. CDR3 in amino acids: CSARDGGLEGSYNEQFF. The CDR3 DNA reads TGCAGTGCTAGAGATGGGGGTCTAGAGGGCTCCTACAATGAGCAGTTCTTC.

This clonotype occurred a few times. J is TRBJ1-2 and V is TRBV2; no clear D. V was trimmed by 5 bases and J by 4 bases, leaving 17 bases between them. The CDR3 loop spans 15 amino acids. Germline CDR1 and CDR2: SNHLY and FYNNEI. CDR3 residues: CASSFSPLDVYGYTF. The CDR3, as DNA: TGTGCCAGCAGTTTCTCCCCGTTAGACGTCTATGGCTACACCTTC.

The chain has TRBV12-3 or TRBV12-4 and TRBJ2-7; no clear D gene. With 4 bases removed from V and 4 bases from J, the gap between germline ends came to 8 bases. CDR3 size: 12 residues. The CDR3 DNA reads TGTGCCAGCAGTTCCGATTTGTACGAGCAGTACGTC. It codes for CASSSDLYEQYV.

The chain couples TRBV5-1 to TRBJ2-1; D unresolved. Looked up from germline, CDR1 is SGHRS and CDR2 is YFSETQ. V was cut by 4 bases and J by 7 bases, with 24 bases left in between. CDR3 length: 17 amino acids. The CDR3 here is CASSPIPSGTSRNEQFF. In DNA form, the CDR3 reads TGCGCCAGCAGCCCCATCCCCTCAGGAACAAGCCGAAATGAGCAGTTCTTC.

This chain joins TRBV5-1 and TRBJ2-3; 8 nucleotides match TRBD1. The CDR3 totals 15 residues. V lost 0 bases and J lost 5; bases outside the gene matches: 5. CDR1 SGHRS and CDR2 YFSETQ come from the germline V gene. As DNA, the CDR3 is TGCGCCAGCAGCTTGGGGACAGGGTATGAAGATACGCAGTATTTT. It specifies CASSLGTGYEDTQYF.

This clonotype has ten or more counts. CDR3 in DNA: TGTGCCAGCAGCATTGAGTGGGGATCCTACGAGCAGTACTTC. Translating it yields CASSIEWGSYEQYF. The chain combines TRBV5-5 with TRBJ2-7; D is unresolved. The CDR3 is 14 residues long. V lost 4 bases, J lost 1 base, and 12 bases lay in between. Per the germline V gene, CDR1 is SGHKS and CDR2 is YYEKEE (reference sequence).

The chain recombines TRBV19 with TRBJ2-3; 9 bases line up with TRBD2. Losses at the gene ends were 5 bases for V and 2 bases for J; bases not matched to a gene: 11. CDR1 is LNHDA, CDR2 SQIVND, per germline (reference sequence). This CDR3 has 17 amino acids. The CDR3: CASSAKTSGVYTDTQYF. The DNA of the CDR3 is TGTGCCAGTAGTGCGAAGACTAGCGGAGTATACACAGATACGCAGTATTTT.

The chain is built from TRBV5-1 and TRBJ2-1, with 12 bases aligning to TRBD2. This CDR3 comprises 18 residues. Trimming removed 2 bases from V and 1 base from J; junction bases left unmatched: 7. Germline V CDR1 and CDR2: SGHRS, YFSETQ. The CDR3 loop reads CASSFGLAGPGSYNEQFF. CDR3 in DNA: TGCGCCAGCAGCTTCGGACTAGCGGGACCGGGGTCCTACAATGAGCAGTTCTTC.

Many counts were recorded for this clonotype. The chain uses TRBV5-1 and TRBJ2-5; no reliable D call. This CDR3 region has 13 residues. V was trimmed by 7 bases and J by 2 bases, leaving 12 bases between them. CDR1 SGHRS and CDR2 YFSETQ come from the germline V gene. The CDR3 loop reads CASSLSLQETQYF. CDR3 in DNA: TGCGCCAGCTCTTTGAGCCTTCAAGAGACCCAGTACTTC.

This clonotype showed up just a few times. The chain is built from TRBV6-1 and TRBJ1-5; 7 nucleotides agree with TRBD1. Unmatched junction bases numbered 3, after V lost 4 bases and J lost 3 bases. CDR3 size: 14 residues. CDR1 is MNHNS and CDR2 is SASEGT in the germline V gene. The CDR3: CASSVRGYNQPQHF. The CDR3 region has the DNA TGTGCCAGCAGTGTCAGGGGGTACAATCAGCCCCAGCATTTT.

This clonotype showed up just a few times. The V call is TRBV11-2, the J call TRBJ2-7, with D tentatively TRBD2 (6 bases). The CDR3 extends over 15 amino acids. The V end was cut by 5 bases, the J end by 3 bases, with 17 bases between. Germline lookup yields CDR1 SGHAT and CDR2 FQNNGV. CDR3 sequence: CASSLYGGPLYEQYV. The CDR3 nucleotides are TGTGCCAGCAGCCTCTACGGGGGTCCCCTCTACGAGCAGTACGTC.

This clonotype was detected ten times or more. V gene TRBV6-5 combines with J gene TRBJ2-3; 10 bases match TRBD2. Germline loops: CDR1 MNHEY, CDR2 SVGAGI. The CDR3 consists of 17 residues. Trimming removed 0 bases from V and 6 bases from J; junction bases left unmatched: 9. For the CDR3, the DNA is TGTGCCAGCAGTTACTCAGGGCTAGCGGGGGTTTACGATACGCAGTATTTT. Its protein product is CASSYSGLAGVYDTQYF.

The V call is TRBV2, the J call TRBJ1-5; TRBD1 might be the D (5 bases). Germline values: CDR1 SNHLY, CDR2 FYNNEI. V was cut by 3 bases and J by 6 bases, with 12 bases left in between. The CDR3 runs to 14 residues. The CDR3 reads CASSEGGDGQPQHF. As DNA, the CDR3 is TGTGCCAGCAGTGAGGGGGGTGACGGTCAGCCCCAGCATTTT.

This clonotype was detected only a few times. V gene TRBV20-1 combines with J gene TRBJ2-2; TRBD2 matches at 7 bases. The CDR3 extends over 15 amino acids. V lost 5 bases to trimming and J lost 5 bases; unmatched junction nucleotides: 11. The germline V gene encodes CDR1 DFQATT and CDR2 SNEGSKA (reference sequence). The DNA for the CDR3 is TGCAGTGCTCCCCGGGGGGAAACCCCTACCGGGGAGCTGTTTTTT. Protein sequence: CSAPRGETPTGELFF.

The sample holds many counts of this clonotype. This chain joins TRBV11-2 and TRBJ2-7, with a possible D match to TRBD2 (6 bases). The CDR3 is 16 residues long. Trimming cost V 5 bases and J 5 bases, with 22 bases left between them. Germline CDR1 is SGHAT and CDR2 is FQNNGV. The CDR3 bases are TGTGCCAGCAGCCGCGACGTCCTAGCGCGACGACACGAGCAGTACTTC. This gives the protein CASSRDVLARRHEQYF.